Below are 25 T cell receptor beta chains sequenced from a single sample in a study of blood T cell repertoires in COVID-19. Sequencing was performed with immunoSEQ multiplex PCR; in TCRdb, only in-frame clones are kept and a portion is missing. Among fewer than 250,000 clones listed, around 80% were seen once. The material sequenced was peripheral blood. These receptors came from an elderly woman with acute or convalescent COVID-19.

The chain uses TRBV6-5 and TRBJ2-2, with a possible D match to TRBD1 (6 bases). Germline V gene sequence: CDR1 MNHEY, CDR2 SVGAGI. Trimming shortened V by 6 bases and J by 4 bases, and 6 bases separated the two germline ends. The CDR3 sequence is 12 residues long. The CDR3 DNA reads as TGTGCCAGCAGACAGGGCACCGGGGAGCTGTTTTTT. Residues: CASRQGTGELFF.

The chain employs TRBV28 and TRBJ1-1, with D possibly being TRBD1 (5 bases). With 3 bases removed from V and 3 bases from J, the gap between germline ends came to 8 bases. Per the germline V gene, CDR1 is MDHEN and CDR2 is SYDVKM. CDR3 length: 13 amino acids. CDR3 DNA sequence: TGTGCCAGCAGTTTCATAGGGGACACTGAAGCTTTCTTT. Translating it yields CASSFIGDTEAFF. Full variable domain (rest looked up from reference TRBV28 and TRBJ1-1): DVKVTQSSRYLVKRTGEKVFLECVQDMDHENMFWYRQDPGLGLRLIYFSYDVKMKEKGDIPEGYSVSREKKERFSLILESASTNQTSMYLCASSFIGDTEAFFGQGTRLTVV.

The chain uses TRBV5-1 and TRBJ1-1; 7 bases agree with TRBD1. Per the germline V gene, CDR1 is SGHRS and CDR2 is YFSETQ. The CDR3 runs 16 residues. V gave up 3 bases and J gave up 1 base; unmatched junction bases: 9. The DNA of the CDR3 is TGCGCCAGCAGCTCGGCCTTGGACAGGAGGAACACTGAAGCTTTCTTT. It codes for CASSSALDRRNTEAFF.

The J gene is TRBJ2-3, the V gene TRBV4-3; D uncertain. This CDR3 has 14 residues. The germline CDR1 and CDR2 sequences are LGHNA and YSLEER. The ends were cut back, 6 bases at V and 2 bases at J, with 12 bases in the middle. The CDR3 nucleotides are TGCGCCAGCAGTCCTTCGGGTCTCACAGATACGCAGTATTTT. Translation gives CASSPSGLTDTQYF.

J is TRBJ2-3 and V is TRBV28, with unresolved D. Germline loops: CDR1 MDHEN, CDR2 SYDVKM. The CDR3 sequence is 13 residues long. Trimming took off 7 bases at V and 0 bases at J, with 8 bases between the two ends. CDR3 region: CASTAESTDTQYF. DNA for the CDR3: TGTGCCAGCACCGCCGAGAGCACAGATACGCAGTATTTT.

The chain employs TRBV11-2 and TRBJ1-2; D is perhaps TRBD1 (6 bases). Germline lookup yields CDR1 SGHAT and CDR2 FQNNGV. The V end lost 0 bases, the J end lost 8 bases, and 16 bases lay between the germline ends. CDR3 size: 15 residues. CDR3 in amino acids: CASSLDRRGRGGYTF. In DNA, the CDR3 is TGTGCCAGCAGCTTAGACCGCAGGGGCCGGGGAGGCTACACCTTC.

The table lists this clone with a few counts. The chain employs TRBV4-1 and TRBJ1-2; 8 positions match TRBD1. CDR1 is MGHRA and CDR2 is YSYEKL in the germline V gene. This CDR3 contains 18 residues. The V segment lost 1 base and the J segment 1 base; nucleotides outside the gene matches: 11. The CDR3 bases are TGCGCCAGCAGCCAAGCCGGGGGCAGGGGGCCCCTTAACTATGGCTACACCTTC. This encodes CASSQAGGRGPLNYGYTF.

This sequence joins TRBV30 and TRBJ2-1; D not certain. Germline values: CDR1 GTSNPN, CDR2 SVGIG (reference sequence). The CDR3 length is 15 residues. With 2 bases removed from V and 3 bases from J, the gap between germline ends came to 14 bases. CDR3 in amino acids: CAWSRSSALYNEQFF. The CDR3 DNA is TGTGCCTGGAGTCGGTCGAGCGCCCTCTACAATGAGCAGTTCTTC. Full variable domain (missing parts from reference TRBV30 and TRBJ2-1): SQTIHQWPATLVQPVGSPLSLECTVEGTSNPNLYWYRQAAGRGLQLLFYSVGIGQISSEVPQNLSASRPQDRQFILSSKKLLLSDSGFYLCAWSRSSALYNEQFFGPGTRLTVL.

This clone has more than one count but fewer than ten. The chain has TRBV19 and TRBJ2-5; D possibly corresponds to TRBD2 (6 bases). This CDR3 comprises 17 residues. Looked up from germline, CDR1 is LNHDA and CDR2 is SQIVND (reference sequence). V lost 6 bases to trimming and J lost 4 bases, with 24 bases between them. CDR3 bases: TGTGCCAGTAGGACCGGGCGAGACCGGGGGACCATAGAGACCCAGTACTTC. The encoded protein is CASRTGRDRGTIETQYF.

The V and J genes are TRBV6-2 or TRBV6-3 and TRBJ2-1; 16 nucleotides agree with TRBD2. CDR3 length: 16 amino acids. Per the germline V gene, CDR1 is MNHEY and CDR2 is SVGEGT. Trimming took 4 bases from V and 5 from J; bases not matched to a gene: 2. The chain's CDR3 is CASSSGTSGGDNEQFF. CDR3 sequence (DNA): TGTGCCAGCAGTTCGGGGACTAGCGGGGGGGACAATGAGCAGTTCTTC.

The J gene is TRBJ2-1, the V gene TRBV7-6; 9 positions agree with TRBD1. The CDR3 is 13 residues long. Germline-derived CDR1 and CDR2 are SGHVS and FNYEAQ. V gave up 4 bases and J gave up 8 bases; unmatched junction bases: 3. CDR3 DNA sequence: TGTGCCAGCAGCTACAGGGACAGGGATGAGCAGTTCTTC. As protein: CASSYRDRDEQFF. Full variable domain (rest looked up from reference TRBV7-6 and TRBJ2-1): GAGVSQSPRYKVTKRGQDVALRCDPISGHVSLYWYRQALGQGPEFLTYFNYEAQQDKSGLPNDRFSAERPEGSISTLTIQRTEQRDSAMYRCASSYRDRDEQFFGPGTRLTVL.

The CDR3 spells CASSTIGQFNQPQHF. The CDR3 DNA reads TGTGCCAGCAGTACAATCGGACAGTTCAATCAGCCCCAGCATTTT. J is TRBJ1-5 and V is TRBV6-6; possible D gene TRBD1, 6 bases. V was cut by 5 bases and J by 3 bases, with 14 bases left in between. Looked up from germline, CDR1 is MNHNY and CDR2 is SVGAGI (reference sequence). This CDR3 comprises 15 residues.

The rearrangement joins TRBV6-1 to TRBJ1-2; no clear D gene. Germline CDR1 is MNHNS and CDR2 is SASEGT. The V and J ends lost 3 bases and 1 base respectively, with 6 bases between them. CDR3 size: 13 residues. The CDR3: CASSDTVNYGYTF. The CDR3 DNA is TGTGCCAGCAGTGATACAGTTAACTATGGCTACACCTTC.

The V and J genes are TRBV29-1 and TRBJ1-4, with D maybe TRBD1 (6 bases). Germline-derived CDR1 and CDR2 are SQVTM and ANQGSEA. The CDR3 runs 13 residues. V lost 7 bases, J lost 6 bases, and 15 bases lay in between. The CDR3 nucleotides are TGCAGCGCCCGAGGGGGGGCTGATGAAAAACTGTTTTTT. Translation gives CSARGGADEKLFF.

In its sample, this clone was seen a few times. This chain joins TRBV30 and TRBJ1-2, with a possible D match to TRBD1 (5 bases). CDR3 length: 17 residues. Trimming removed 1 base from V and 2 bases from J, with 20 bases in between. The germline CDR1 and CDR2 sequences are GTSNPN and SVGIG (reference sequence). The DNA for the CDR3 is TGTGCCTGGAGTGGATCCCCCCGGACATATTCCAACTATGGCTACACCTTC. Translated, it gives CAWSGSPRTYSNYGYTF.

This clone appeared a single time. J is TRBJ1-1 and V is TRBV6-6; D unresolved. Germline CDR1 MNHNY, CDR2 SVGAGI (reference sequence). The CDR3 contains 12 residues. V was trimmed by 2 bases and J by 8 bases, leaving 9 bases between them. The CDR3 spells CASSYRSQEAFF. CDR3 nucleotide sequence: TGTGCCAGCAGTTACCGGAGCCAAGAAGCTTTCTTT.

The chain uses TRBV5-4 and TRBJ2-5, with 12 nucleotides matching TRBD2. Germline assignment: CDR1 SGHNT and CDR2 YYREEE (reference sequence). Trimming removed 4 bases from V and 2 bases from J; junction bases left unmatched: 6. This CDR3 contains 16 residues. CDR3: CASSRRTSGIQETQYF. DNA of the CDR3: TGTGCCAGCAGCAGACGGACTAGCGGGATACAAGAGACCCAGTACTTC.

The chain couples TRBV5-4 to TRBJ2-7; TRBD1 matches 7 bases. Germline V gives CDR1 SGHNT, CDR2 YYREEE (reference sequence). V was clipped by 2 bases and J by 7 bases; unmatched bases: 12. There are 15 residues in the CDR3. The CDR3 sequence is CASSLGRQGKMEQYF. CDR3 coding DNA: TGTGCCAGCAGCTTAGGAAGACAGGGTAAGATGGAGCAGTACTTC.

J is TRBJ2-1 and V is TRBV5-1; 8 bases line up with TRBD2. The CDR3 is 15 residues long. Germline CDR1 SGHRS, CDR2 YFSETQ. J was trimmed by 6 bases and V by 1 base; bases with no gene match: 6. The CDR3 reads CASSLSASGPNEQFF. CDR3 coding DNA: TGCGCCAGCAGCTTGAGCGCTAGCGGGCCCAATGAGCAGTTCTTC.

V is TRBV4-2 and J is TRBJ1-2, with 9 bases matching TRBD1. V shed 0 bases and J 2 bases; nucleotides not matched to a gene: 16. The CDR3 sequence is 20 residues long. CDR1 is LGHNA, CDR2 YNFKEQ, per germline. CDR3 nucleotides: TGTGCCAGCAGCCAAGATATCGGACGTGGGACAGGGCGCGGGAACTATGGCTACACCTTC. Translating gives CASSQDIGRGTGRGNYGYTF.

As DNA, the CDR3 is TGTGCCAGCAGCCAGAACACAGGGGTTAGGTCCTACAATGAGCAGTTCTTC. Translated, it gives CASSQNTGVRSYNEQFF. The gene calls are TRBV11-3 and TRBJ2-1; 7 nucleotides match TRBD1. This CDR3 has 17 residues. V trimming: 5 bases; J trimming: 1 base; junction bases outside the gene matches: 11. Germline V gene data show CDR1 as SGHNT and CDR2 as YENEEA.

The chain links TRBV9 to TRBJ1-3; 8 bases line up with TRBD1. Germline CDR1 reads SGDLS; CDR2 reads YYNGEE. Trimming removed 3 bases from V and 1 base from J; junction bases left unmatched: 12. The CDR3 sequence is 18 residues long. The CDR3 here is CASSAQDTQGASGNTIYF. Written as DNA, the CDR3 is TGTGCCAGCAGCGCGCAAGATACCCAGGGGGCTTCTGGAAACACCATATATTTT.

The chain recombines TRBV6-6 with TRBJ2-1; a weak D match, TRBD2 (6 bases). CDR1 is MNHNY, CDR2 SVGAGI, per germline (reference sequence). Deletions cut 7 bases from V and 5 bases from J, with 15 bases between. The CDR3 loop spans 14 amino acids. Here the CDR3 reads CASTPGGANNEQFF. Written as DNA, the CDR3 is TGTGCCAGCACCCCTGGAGGGGCCAACAATGAGCAGTTCTTC.

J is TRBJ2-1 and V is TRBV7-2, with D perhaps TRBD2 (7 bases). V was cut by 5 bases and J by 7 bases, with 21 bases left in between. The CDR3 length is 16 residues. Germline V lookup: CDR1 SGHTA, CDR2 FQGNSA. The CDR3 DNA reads TGTGCCAGCAGCCTGGTTCGGGGGGCCTTGGGAAATGAGCAGTTCTTC. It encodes CASSLVRGALGNEQFF.

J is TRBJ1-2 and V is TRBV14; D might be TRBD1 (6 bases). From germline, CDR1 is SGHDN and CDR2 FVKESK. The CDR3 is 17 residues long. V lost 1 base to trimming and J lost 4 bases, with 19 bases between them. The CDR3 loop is CASSQVNDRGGFYGYTF. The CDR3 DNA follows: TGTGCCAGCAGCCAAGTGAACGACAGAGGGGGTTTCTATGGCTACACCTTC. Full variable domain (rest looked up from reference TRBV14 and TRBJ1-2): EAGVTQFPSHSVIEKGQTVTLRCDPISGHDNLYWYRRVMGKEIKFLLHFVKESKQDESGMPNNRFLAERTGGTYSTLKVQPAELEDSGVYFCASSQVNDRGGFYGYTFGSGTRLTVV.